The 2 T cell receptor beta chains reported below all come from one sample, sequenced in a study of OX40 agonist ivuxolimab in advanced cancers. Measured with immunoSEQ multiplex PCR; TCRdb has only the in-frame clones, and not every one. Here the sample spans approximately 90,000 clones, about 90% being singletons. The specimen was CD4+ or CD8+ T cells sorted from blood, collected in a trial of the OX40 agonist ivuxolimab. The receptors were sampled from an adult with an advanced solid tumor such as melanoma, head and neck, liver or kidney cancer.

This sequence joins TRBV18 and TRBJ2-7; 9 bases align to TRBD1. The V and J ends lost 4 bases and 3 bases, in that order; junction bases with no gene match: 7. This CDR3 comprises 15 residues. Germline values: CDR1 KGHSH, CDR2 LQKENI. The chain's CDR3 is CASSQLGTGNYEQYF. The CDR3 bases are TGTGCCAGCTCACAACTAGGGACAGGGAACTACGAGCAGTACTTC.

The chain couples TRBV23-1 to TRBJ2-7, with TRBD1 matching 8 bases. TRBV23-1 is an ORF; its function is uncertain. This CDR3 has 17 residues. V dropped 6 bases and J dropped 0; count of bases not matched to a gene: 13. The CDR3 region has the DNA TGCGCCAGCAGGCCTCTAGGACAGGGAACAAGCTCCTACGAGCAGTACTTC. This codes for CASRPLGQGTSSYEQYF.